These T cell receptor beta chains were read from a single sample in a study of T cell changes during pregnancy in multiple sclerosis. TCRdb's table, derived via immunoSEQ multiplex PCR, lists solely in-frame clones and lacks some. The table lists under 110,000 clones, around 92% of them singletons. The sample was peripheral blood, taken in the second trimester of pregnancy. The origin of the receptors is a female donor with multiple sclerosis, enrolled in a pregnancy study. Both conserved end residues are part of each CDR3. The D gene is left open where the match is weak.

>TRBV27|TRBJ2-7|TRBD1
CASSPGRGRGQYF
>TRBV5-4|TRBJ1-4|TRBD1
CASSFKGQGAGEKLFF
>TRBV2|TRBJ2-6|NA
CASSDGGAGANVLTF
>TRBV9|TRBJ2-1|TRBD2
CASSASGSFYNEQFF
>TRBV4-3|TRBJ1-1|NA
CASSYEGGSTEAFF
>TRBV7-2|TRBJ2-7|TRBD2
CASSLAGEPEQYF
>TRBV28|TRBJ2-5|NA
CASSPPDRTSETQYF
>TRBV7-2|TRBJ2-7|TRBD2
CASSLVGGAGGRHEQYF
>TRBV27|TRBJ2-1|NA
CASSLLAADNEQFF
>TRBV2|TRBJ1-2|NA
CASNRGGYTF
>TRBV9|TRBJ2-3|TRBD2
CASSEAAGGNTDTQYF
>TRBV10-2|TRBJ1-1|TRBD1
CASSTPGGFMNTEAFF
>TRBV13|TRBJ1-2|NA
CASSLFRLGGGNYGYTF
>TRBV6-5|TRBJ2-2|NA
CASSSGQGVSGELFF
>TRBV29-1|TRBJ2-7|TRBD2
CSVEKPGTTYEQYF
>TRBV4-2|TRBJ1-2|NA
CASSQDDSEDYGYTF
>TRBV9|TRBJ2-5|NA
CASSVAVAGREQETQYF
>TRBV6-5|TRBJ1-2|NA
CASSYGGTGRVYTF
>TRBV29-1|TRBJ2-5|TRBD1
CSVETGGGLETQYF
>TRBV5-6|TRBJ2-1|TRBD1
CASSFRQGVHNEQFF
>TRBV5-1|TRBJ2-2|NA
CASRQTGNTGELFF
>TRBV5-1|TRBJ2-1|NA
CASSLVVQGGEQFF